This entry lists 3 T cell receptor beta chains sequenced from one sample in a study of T cell clonality in common variable immunodeficiency. Using immunoSEQ multiplex PCR, the repertoire was profiled, and TCRdb retains in-frame clones only, with some absent. The table records about 35,000 clones without singletons, the ten largest covering 9.5%. Sequenced: peripheral blood mononuclear cells. The receptors originated from a person between 18 and 75 years old in good health.

This clone occurred many times. The sequence runs out 3 residues before the end of the CDR3; the remainder is reconstructed from the germline J gene. This chain connects TRBV29-1 to TRBJ2-7, with a possible D match to TRBD2 (6 bases). The V end was cut by 5 bases, the J end by 0 bases, with 29 bases between. The CDR3 runs to 19 residues. Germline-derived CDR1 and CDR2 are SQVTM and ANQGSEA. The covered CDR3 bases are TGCAGCGTTACTCTATCACCCCTCTCGACCGGGGGTCCCTCCTACGAG. Residues: CSVTLSPLSTGGPSYE. The full CDR3 is CSVTLSPLSTGGPSYEQYF.

This clone came up many times. The read finishes 3 residues shy of the CDR3 end, and the germline J gene is used to complete it. V is TRBV28 and J is TRBJ2-5, with D perhaps matching TRBD1 (5 bases). This CDR3 has 15 amino acids. V lost 6 bases and J lost 5, with 19 bases in between. CDR1 and CDR2 from the germline V gene are MDHEN and SYDVKM. The CDR3 DNA, read in part, is TGTGCCAGCAGGGGCCAAGGCAGGTACAGGGAGACC. This translates into CASRGQGRYRET. In full, the CDR3 reads CASRGQGRYRETQYF.

There are many counts of this clone. The CDR3 end falls 3 residues outside the read, so it is completed with the germline J gene. J is TRBJ1-5 and V is TRBV20-1; 8 bases are a match to TRBD1. This CDR3 region has 16 residues. The V and J ends lost 2 bases and 3 bases, in that order; junction bases with no gene match: 9. The germline gives CDR1 DFQATT, CDR2 SNEGSKA (reference sequence). CDR3 bases read: TGCAGTGCTAGACCCCCCCCGGGACAGGCCAATCAGCCC. It yields the protein CSARPPPGQANQP. The whole CDR3 protein is CSARPPPGQANQPQHF.